The present T cell receptor (beta chain) was sequenced within a study of shared clonotypes between healthy human individuals. Findings and limits, study-wide: The sampled material consisted only of blood, and tissue repertoires are likely to differ. In several donors, 4.5% to 5.5% of naive CD4 clonotypes appeared in common.

Sequencing was at deep level. Generated by immunoSEQ multiplex PCR, the TCRdb table keeps only in-frame clones and is missing some. The sample shows approximately 2,000,000 clones, around 93% of them seen only once. Regarding this clone: As yet, its antigen is unknown.

V lost 7 bases and J 3 bases, leaving 10 bases between the germline ends. CDR3 length equals 12 residues. The germline V gene encodes CDR1 LNHDA and CDR2 SQIVND (reference sequence). There were only Caucasian adults among the donors, and all lived in Nashville, Tennessee. The sample was naive CD4+ T cells from PBMCs. This sample's subset: CD45RA+ positively selected. The V gene is TRBV19, the J gene TRBJ2-7; D is unclear. The source is a man aged 18 to 29 in good health. Some clones in this sample may be carry-over from other donors' samples. In DNA, the CDR3 is TGTGCCAGTATTTCCCCAGGCTACGAGCAGTACTTC. Protein: CASISPGYEQYF.